This T cell receptor beta chain was observed in a study of T cell responses to AZD1222 COVID-19 vaccine (dated by TCRdb to 2020 to 2023). Regarding the study in general: AZD1222 recipients given second doses at about 4 weeks or at about 12 weeks were pooled, since spike-specific TCR depth and breadth were not found to differ between the two schedules. A total of approximately 230 trial participants underwent TCR sequencing, of whom nearly 210 received two doses of AZD1222 and about 25 received two doses of the MenACWY control vaccine. Trial participants were enrolled into age subgroups of 18-55, 56-69 and 70-plus years, which contained roughly 140, 27 and 60 TCR-sequenced participants, respectively. Results the study describes overall, beyond this receptor: Because no day 14 peak-response samples were available, the repertoires could be characterized only after the peak T cell response. Vaccine-associated CD4 TCRs spanned the whole spike protein, with dominant responses in regions 160-218 and 743-854. After two AZD1222 doses, both the breadth and the depth of spike-specific TCRs were significantly higher than at day 0 and than in MenACWY recipients. Participants were mostly white British and included more females than males, and it was suggested by the authors that clonal diversity may have been underestimated. In the small 56-69-year group, the increase in depth fell short of significance, most likely because of low power. Conclusions about previously exposed vaccinees were limited because only six or seven AZD1222 recipients were SARS-CoV-2 seropositive at baseline. Epitopes outside the regions mutated in the B.1.351 and B.1.1.7 variants were reportedly recognized by nearly half of the unique spike-specific TCRs.

This clone was counted a single time. Its antigen is currently not known. No qualities accompany the bases; no much larger clone lies one base away. The CDR3 regions of human TCRbeta chains were analyzed by immunosequencing. The authors' analysis ran thus. TCRs in the repertoires were matched against a reference library of SARS-CoV-2-specific TCRs that had been generated with the MIRA antigen-specificity platform. Breadth meant the fraction of unique TCRs that were SARS-CoV-2-associated, whereas depth meant the fraction of total T cells that were SARS-CoV-2-associated. Using the MIRA data, every spike-specific TCR was mapped to the spike region that the TCR reacted to and assigned to either a CD4 or a CD8 class. Log10-transformed breadth and depth values were compared by one-way ANOVA with Sidak's multiple comparisons tests. Not all clones reach the TCRdb copy of this immuneACCESS table, which keeps in-frame sequences only. Checked studies attribute under half of the gap to unresolved V genes and leave the rest unexplained. V and J calls and clone size are as listed in that table; D and trimming were resolved from the DNA. The sample includes around 72,000 clones, with around 90% observed a single time. The top ten hold under 30% of the sample.

Read against the paper, the sample's time point label means: baseline before first vaccination. Vaccinee samples were obtained from the UK trials COV001 and COV002, which included a single-blind randomized controlled phase 2/3 trial of AZD1222 (ChAdOx1 nCoV-19) in healthy adults. For TCRbeta chain sequencing, PBMC samples from trial participants were taken at day 0 and at day 28 after the second dose. V is clipped by 6 bases and J by 5 bases, and the sequence between their germline boundaries is 22 bases long. Including the terminal cysteine and phenylalanine, the CDR3 comprises 16 residues. The only DNA kept is the CDR3, 48 bases in frame from the first base. CDR1 and CDR2, per the germline V gene, are KGHSH and LQKENI.

The clonotype originates from an adult in good health. Sequencing was performed on peripheral blood, taken on day 0 of AZD1222 vaccination. The rearranged chain carries TRBV18 and TRBJ1-2, and possibly TRBD1, on 5 matching bases. The nucleotide sequence reads as follows: TGTGCCAGCTCGACGGGGCAGCTTACGACGGGTTATGGCTACACCTTC. This gives the protein CASSTGQLTTGYGYTF.